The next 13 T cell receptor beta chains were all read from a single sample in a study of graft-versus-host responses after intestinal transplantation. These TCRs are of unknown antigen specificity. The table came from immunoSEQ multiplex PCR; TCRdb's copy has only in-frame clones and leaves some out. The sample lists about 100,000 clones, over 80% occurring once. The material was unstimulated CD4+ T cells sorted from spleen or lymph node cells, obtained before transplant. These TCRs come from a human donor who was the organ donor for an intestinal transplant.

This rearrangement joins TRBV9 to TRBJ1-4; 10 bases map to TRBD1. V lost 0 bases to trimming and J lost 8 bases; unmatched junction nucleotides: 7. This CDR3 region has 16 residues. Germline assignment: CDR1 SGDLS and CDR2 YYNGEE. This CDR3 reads CASSVGQGATGEKLFF. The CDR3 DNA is TGTGCCAGCAGCGTAGGACAGGGGGCGACGGGGGAAAAACTGTTTTTT. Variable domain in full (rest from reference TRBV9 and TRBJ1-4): DSGVTQTPKHLITATGQRVTLRCSPRSGDLSVYWYQQSLDQGLQFLIQYYNGEERAKGNILERFSAQQFPDLHSELNLSSLELGDSALYFCASSVGQGATGEKLFFGSGTQLSVL.

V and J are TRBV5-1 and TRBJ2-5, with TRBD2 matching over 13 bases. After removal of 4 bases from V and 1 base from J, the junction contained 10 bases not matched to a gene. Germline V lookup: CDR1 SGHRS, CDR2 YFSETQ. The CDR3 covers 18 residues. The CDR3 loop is CASSPTGTSGMVQETQYF. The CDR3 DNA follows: TGCGCCAGCAGCCCAACCGGGACTAGCGGGATGGTCCAAGAGACCCAGTACTTC.

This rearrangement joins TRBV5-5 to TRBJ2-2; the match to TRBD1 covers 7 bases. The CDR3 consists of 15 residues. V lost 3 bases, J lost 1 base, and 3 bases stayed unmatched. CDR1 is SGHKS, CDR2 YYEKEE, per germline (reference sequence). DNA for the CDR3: TGTGCCAGCAGCTCGGACAGGCGGAACACCGGGGAGCTGTTTTTT. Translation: CASSSDRRNTGELFF. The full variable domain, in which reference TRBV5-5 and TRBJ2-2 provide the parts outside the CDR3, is DAGVTQSPTHLIKTRGQQVTLRCSPISGHKSVSWYQQVLGQGPQFIFQYYEKEERGRGNFPDRFSARQFPNYSSELNVNALLLGDSALYLCASSSDRRNTGELFFGEGSRLTVL.

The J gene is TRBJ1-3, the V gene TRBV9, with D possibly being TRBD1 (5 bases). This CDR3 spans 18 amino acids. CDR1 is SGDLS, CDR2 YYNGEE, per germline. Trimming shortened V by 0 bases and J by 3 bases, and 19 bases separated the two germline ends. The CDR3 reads CASSVGPTARVYGNTIYF. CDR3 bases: TGTGCCAGCAGCGTAGGCCCCACGGCCAGGGTATATGGAAACACCATATATTTT. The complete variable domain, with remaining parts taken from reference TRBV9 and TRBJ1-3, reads DSGVTQTPKHLITATGQRVTLRCSPRSGDLSVYWYQQSLDQGLQFLIQYYNGEERAKGNILERFSAQQFPDLHSELNLSSLELGDSALYFCASSVGPTARVYGNTIYFGEGSWLTVV.

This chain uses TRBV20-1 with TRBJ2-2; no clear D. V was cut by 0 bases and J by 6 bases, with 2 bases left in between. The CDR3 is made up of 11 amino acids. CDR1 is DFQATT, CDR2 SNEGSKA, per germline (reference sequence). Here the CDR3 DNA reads TGCAGTGCTAGAGACTCCGGGGAGCTGTTTTTT. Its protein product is CSARDSGELFF.

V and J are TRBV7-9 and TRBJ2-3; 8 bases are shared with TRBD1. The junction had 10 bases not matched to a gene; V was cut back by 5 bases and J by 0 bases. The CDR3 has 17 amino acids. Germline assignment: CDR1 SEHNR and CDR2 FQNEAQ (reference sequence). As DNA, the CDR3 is TGTGCCAGCAGCCGAGAGACAGGGGCATGGAGCACAGATACGCAGTATTTT. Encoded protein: CASSRETGAWSTDTQYF.

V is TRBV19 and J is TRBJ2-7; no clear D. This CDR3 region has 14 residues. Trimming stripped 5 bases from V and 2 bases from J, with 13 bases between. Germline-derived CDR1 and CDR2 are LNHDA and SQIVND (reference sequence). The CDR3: CASSSEDGTYEQYF. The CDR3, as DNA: TGTGCCAGTAGTTCCGAGGACGGAACCTACGAGCAGTACTTC.

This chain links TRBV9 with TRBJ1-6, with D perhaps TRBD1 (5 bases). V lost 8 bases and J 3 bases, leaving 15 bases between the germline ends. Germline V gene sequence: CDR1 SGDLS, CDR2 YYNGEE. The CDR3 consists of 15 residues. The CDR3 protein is CARGRRQGYNSPLHF. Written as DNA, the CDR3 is TGTGCCAGGGGACGCCGCCAGGGCTATAATTCACCCCTCCACTTT.

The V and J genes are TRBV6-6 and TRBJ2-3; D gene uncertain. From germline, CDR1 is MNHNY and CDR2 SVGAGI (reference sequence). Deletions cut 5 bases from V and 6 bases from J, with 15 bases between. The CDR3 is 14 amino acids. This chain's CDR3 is CASSQTISPDTQYF. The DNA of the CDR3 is TGTGCCAGCAGTCAAACTATATCCCCGGATACGCAGTATTTT.

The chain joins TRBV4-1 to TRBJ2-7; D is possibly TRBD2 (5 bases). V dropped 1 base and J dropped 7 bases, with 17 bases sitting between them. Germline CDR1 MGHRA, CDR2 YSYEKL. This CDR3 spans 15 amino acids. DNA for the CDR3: TGCGCCAGCAGCCAAGGAAGTGTCGGGGTCAGGGAGCAGTACTTC. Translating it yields CASSQGSVGVREQYF.

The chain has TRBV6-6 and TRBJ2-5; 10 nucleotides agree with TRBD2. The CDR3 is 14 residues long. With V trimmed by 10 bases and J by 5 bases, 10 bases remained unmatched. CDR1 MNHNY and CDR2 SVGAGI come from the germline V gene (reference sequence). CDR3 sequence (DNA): TGTGCCACCGGCGGAGCGGGGGGGCGGGAGACCCAGTACTTC. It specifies CATGGAGGRETQYF.

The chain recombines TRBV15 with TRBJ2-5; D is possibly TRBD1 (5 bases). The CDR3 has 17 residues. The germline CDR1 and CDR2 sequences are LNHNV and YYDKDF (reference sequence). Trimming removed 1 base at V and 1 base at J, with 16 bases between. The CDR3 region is CATSRVWVAGSQETQYF. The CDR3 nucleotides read TGTGCCACCAGCAGAGTATGGGTGGCAGGGTCCCAAGAGACCCAGTACTTC.

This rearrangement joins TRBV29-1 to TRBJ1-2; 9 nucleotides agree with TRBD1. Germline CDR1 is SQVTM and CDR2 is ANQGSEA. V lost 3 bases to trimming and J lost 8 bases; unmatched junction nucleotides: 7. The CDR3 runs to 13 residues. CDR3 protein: CSVESDRGRGYTF. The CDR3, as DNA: TGCAGCGTTGAGTCCGACAGGGGGAGAGGCTACACCTTC. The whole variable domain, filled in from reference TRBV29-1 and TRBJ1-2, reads SAVISQKPSRDICQRGTSLTIQCQVDSQVTMMFWYRQQPGQSLTLIATANQGSEATYESGFVIDKFPISRPNLTFSTLTVSNMSPEDSSIYLCSVESDRGRGYTFGSGTRLTVV.